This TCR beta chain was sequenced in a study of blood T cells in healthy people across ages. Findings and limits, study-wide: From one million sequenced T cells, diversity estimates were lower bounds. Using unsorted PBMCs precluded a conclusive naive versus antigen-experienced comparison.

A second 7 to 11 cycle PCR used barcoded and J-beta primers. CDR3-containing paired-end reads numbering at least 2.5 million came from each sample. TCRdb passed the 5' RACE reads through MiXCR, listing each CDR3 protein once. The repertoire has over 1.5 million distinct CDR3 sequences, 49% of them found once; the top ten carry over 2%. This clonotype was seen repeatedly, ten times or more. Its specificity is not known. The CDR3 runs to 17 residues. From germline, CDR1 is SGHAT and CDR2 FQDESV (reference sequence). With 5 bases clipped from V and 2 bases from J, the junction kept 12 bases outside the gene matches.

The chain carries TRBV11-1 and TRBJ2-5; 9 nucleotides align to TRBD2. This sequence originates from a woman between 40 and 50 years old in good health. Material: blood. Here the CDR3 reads CASSPRSGLATQETQYF. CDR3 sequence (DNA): TGTGCCAGCAGCCCACGATCCGGACTAGCGACACAAGAGACCCAGTACTTC.